The 29 T cell receptor beta chains listed next were all sequenced from one sample in a study of T cells in Graves' hyperthyroidism and ophthalmopathy. What was amplified from RNA transcripts were TCR beta CDR3 regions. Using the HTBI primer set, a first-round RT-PCR was run on the TCR CDR3. TCRdb used MiXCR to reprocess the multiplex PCR reads, holding one entry per CDR3 protein. The sample yields a few hundred thousand distinct CDR3 sequences, 46% seen once. Sequenced input: peripheral blood or thyroid tissue (not recorded which). These TCRs come from a woman aged 18-30 years with Graves' hyperthyroidism.

The chain uses TRBV10-3 and TRBJ1-2; tentative D call: TRBD1 (5 bases). Germline V gives CDR1 ENHRY, CDR2 SYGVKD. The ends were cut back, 2 bases at V and 3 bases at J, with 13 bases in the middle. The CDR3 contains 15 residues. The DNA for the CDR3 is TGTGCCATCAGTGAGGGTTCAGGGTCGGACTATGGCTACACCTTC. It is translated as CAISEGSGSDYGYTF.

This clonotype showed up many times. This chain uses TRBV7-9 with TRBJ2-5, with D unresolved. Trimming took off 7 bases at V and 2 bases at J, with 5 bases between the two ends. CDR1 SEHNR and CDR2 FQNEAQ come from the germline V gene (reference sequence). The CDR3 loop spans 11 amino acids. The CDR3 region has the DNA TGTGCCAGCACCGGTCAAGAGACCCAGTACTTC. The encoded protein is CASTGQETQYF.

V is TRBV6-1 and J is TRBJ1-4; D is unresolved. The V and J ends lost 8 bases and 4 bases respectively, with 14 bases between them. Looked up from germline, CDR1 is MNHNS and CDR2 is SASEGT. This CDR3 is 14 amino acids long. For the CDR3, the DNA is TGTGCCAGCGCGGAAGCAGGACTTAATGAAAAACTGTTTTTT. Protein: CASAEAGLNEKLFF.

This chain's CDR3 is CATSRDRYTDTQYF. The CDR3 DNA reads as TGTGCCACCAGCAGGGACAGATACACAGATACGCAGTATTTT. This sequence joins TRBV15 and TRBJ2-3; D perhaps matches TRBD1 (6 bases). The CDR3 is made up of 14 amino acids. V shed 3 bases and J shed 2 bases, with 9 bases lying between them. CDR1 is LNHNV, CDR2 YYDKDF, per germline (reference sequence). Drawing the rest from reference TRBV15 and TRBJ2-3, the complete variable domain is DAMVIQNPRYQVTQFGKPVTLSCSQTLNHNVMYWYQQKSSQAPKLLFHYYDKDFNNEADTPDNFQSRRPNTSFCFLDIRSPGLGDTAMYLCATSRDRYTDTQYFGPGTRLTVL.

This clonotype was picked up many times. V is TRBV29-1 and J is TRBJ2-5; TRBD2 is a possible D gene (7 bases). CDR1 is SQVTM and CDR2 is ANQGSEA in the germline V gene. Trimming left V 5 bases short and J 4 bases short, with 17 bases between. The CDR3 covers 14 residues. CDR3 nucleotide sequence: TGCAGCGTTTCAGGGGAGGGGGACCCAGAGACCCAGTACTTC. Translated: CSVSGEGDPETQYF.

CDR3 loop: CATYSTAHTQYF. DNA of the CDR3: TGTGCCACCTATTCGACTGCTCATACGCAGTATTTT. The V call is TRBV19, the J call TRBJ2-3; no clear D gene. CDR1 is LNHDA, CDR2 SQIVND, per germline (reference sequence). The CDR3 contains 12 residues. The V end was cut by 10 bases, the J end by 7 bases, with 15 bases between.

This clonotype was recorded many times. The CDR3 sequence: CAISSQGNQPQHF. The CDR3 region has the DNA TGTGCCATCAGCTCCCAGGGCAATCAGCCCCAGCATTTT. The rearrangement uses TRBV10-3 and TRBJ1-5; no firm D call. This CDR3 is built from 13 residues. The ends were cut back, 6 bases at V and 2 bases at J, with 8 bases in the middle. Germline CDR1 is ENHRY and CDR2 is SYGVKD.

This clonotype was detected only a few times. The rearrangement uses TRBV12-3 or TRBV12-4 and TRBJ1-5, with D maybe TRBD1 (5 bases). The CDR3 has 14 amino acids. V lost 6 bases, J lost 3 bases, and 12 bases lay in between. CDR3 protein: CASSYQDTNQPQHF. The CDR3 coding sequence is TGTGCCAGCAGCTATCAGGACACCAATCAGCCCCAGCATTTT.

This clonotype has more than one count but fewer than ten. CDR3 in amino acids: CASSLLTSGRQVTQYF. The DNA of the CDR3 is TGTGCCAGCAGCTTGTTGACTAGCGGGAGACAGGTGACCCAGTACTTC. The gene calls are TRBV7-9 and TRBJ2-5; 12 bases are a match to TRBD2. Germline CDR1 is SEHNR and CDR2 is FQNEAQ (reference sequence). CDR3 length: 16 residues. V lost 3 bases and J lost 7; bases outside the gene matches: 9.

The chain carries TRBV12-3 or TRBV12-4 and TRBJ1-5; D gene ambiguous. V lost 7 bases to trimming and J lost 1 base, with 11 bases between them. The CDR3 contains 14 residues. The CDR3 sequence is CASNPAFSNQPQHF. The CDR3 DNA follows: TGTGCCAGCAATCCGGCATTCAGCAATCAGCCCCAGCATTTT.

The V and J genes are TRBV5-1 and TRBJ2-6; the D call may be TRBD1 or TRBD2 (6 bases each). In germline, CDR1 is SGHRS, CDR2 YFSETQ. The CDR3 is 18 residues long. Deletions cut 2 bases from V and 3 bases from J, with 18 bases between. CDR3 residues: CASSLGYAGGVGANVLTF. In DNA, the CDR3 is TGCGCCAGCAGCTTAGGTTACGCCGGGGGCGTTGGGGCCAACGTCCTGACTTTC.

The chain employs TRBV7-9 and TRBJ1-5; TRBD1 aligns across 8 bases. The V gene end was trimmed by 11 bases and the J gene end by 0 bases; junction bases not matched to a gene: 9. Germline V gene sequence: CDR1 SEHNR, CDR2 FQNEAQ (reference sequence). This CDR3 has 15 residues. CDR3 in DNA: TGTGCCTCGGGGAACAGGGGGGATAGCAATCAGCCCCAGCATTTT. Protein sequence: CASGNRGDSNQPQHF.

This clonotype turned up a few times. One junction end disagrees with the germline gene, perhaps due to a read error. The chain employs TRBV7-4 and TRBJ2-7; TRBD1 matches 7 bases. The CDR3 extends over 14 amino acids. Germline assignment: CDR1 SGHVT and CDR2 SQSDAQ. CDR3 sequence reads: CASSLEGAAYEQYF. The CDR3 DNA reads TGTGCCAGCAGTTTAGAGGGGGCCGCCTACGAGCAGTACTTC.

The chain joins TRBV29-1 to TRBJ1-4; unclear D gene. Trimming removed 4 bases at V and 5 bases at J, with 8 bases between. CDR3 size: 12 residues. Germline CDR1 SQVTM, CDR2 ANQGSEA. The CDR3 loop is CSVVRPNEKLFF. The DNA of the CDR3 is TGCAGCGTTGTACGACCCAATGAAAAACTGTTTTTT.

The chain recombines TRBV5-5 with TRBJ1-1; weak D call: TRBD1 (5 bases). The CDR3 is 15 amino acids. The germline V gene encodes CDR1 SGHKS and CDR2 YYEKEE (reference sequence). Trimming cost V 4 bases and J 3 bases, with 16 bases left between them. CDR3: CASSQGRGRDTEAFF. CDR3 nucleotide sequence: TGTGCCAGCAGCCAAGGGCGGGGCAGGGACACTGAAGCTTTCTTT.

This clonotype was counted at least ten times. This rearrangement joins TRBV20-1 to TRBJ2-5; unclear D gene. CDR3 length equals 14 residues. Germline values: CDR1 DFQATT, CDR2 SNEGSKA (reference sequence). V was shortened by 0 bases and J by 3 bases, with 11 bases between the two germline ends. The CDR3 nucleotides are TGCAGTGCTAGAGACGGTCACGCTGAAGAGACCCAGTACTTC. It yields the protein CSARDGHAEETQYF.

Worth noting for this clonotype: At one boundary the junction diverges from the germline segment, which might be a read error. This chain joins TRBV11-2 and TRBJ2-2, with TRBD1 matching 8 bases. Germline CDR1 reads SGHAT; CDR2 reads FQNNGV. The CDR3 consists of 16 residues. CDR3 protein: CASSQDRVGYTGELFF. The DNA of the CDR3 is TGCGCCAGCAGCCAGGACAGGGTGGGGTACACCGGGGAGCTGTTTTTT. The variable domain in full, with the rest retrieved from reference TRBV11-2 and TRBJ2-2, is EAGVAQSPRYKIIEKRQSVAFWCNPISGHATLYWYQQILGQGPKLLIQFQNNGVVDDSQLPKDRFSAERLKGVDSTLKIQPAKLEDSAVYLCASSQDRVGYTGELFFGEGSRLTVL.

The chain joins TRBV25-1 to TRBJ1-2; TRBD1 aligns across 7 bases. This CDR3 is built from 14 residues. Germline assignment: CDR1 MGHDK and CDR2 SYGVNS. The V and J ends lost 6 bases and 3 bases, in that order; junction bases with no gene match: 7. The CDR3 bases are TGTGCCAGCAGCGTCCTGGGACAGCACTATGGCTACACCTTC. Encoded protein: CASSVLGQHYGYTF.

This clonotype was found a few times. V usage is TRBV7-2 and J usage is TRBJ2-7, with TRBD2 matching over 9 bases. CDR1 and CDR2 from the germline V gene are SGHTA and FQGNSA. With V trimmed by 1 base and J by 2 bases, 6 bases remained unmatched. CDR3 length: 16 residues. In DNA, the CDR3 is TGTGCCAGCAGCTTAGGAACAGCGGGAGGCGCCTACGAGCAGTACTTC. It yields the protein CASSLGTAGGAYEQYF.

This clonotype was seen ten or more times. Germline is not matched at one junction end, which may reflect a read error. The chain links TRBV10-3 to TRBJ1-2, with D uncertain. Per germline, CDR1 ENHRY and CDR2 SYGVKD. This CDR3 is built from 12 residues. DNA of the CDR3: TGTGCCAGCAGTGAACTGTACGATGGCTACACCTTC. Protein sequence: CASSELYDGYTF.

V usage is TRBV6-2 or TRBV6-3 and J usage is TRBJ1-5; D gene uncertain. Per the germline V gene, CDR1 is MNHEY and CDR2 is SVGEGT. The CDR3 is 15 amino acids. Trimming pared 2 bases from V and 4 bases from J, leaving 12 bases between. CDR3 in DNA: TGTGCCAGCAGTTACGCCTCCGGCTCAAATCAGCCCCAGCATTTT. Protein sequence: CASSYASGSNQPQHF.

This chain joins TRBV15 and TRBJ2-7, with 7 bases fitting TRBD1. Germline-derived CDR1 and CDR2 are LNHNV and YYDKDF (reference sequence). CDR3 length: 15 residues. V lost 0 bases and J lost 1; bases outside the gene matches: 3. The CDR3 protein is CATSRDTDRSYEQYF. The CDR3 DNA reads as TGTGCCACCAGCAGAGATACGGACAGGTCCTACGAGCAGTACTTC.

Notes on this clonotype: This could be a read error, since a much larger clone is one nucleotide away. The chain's CDR3 is CAISERDEAFF. In DNA, the CDR3 is TGTGCCATCAGTGAAAGGGACGAAGCTTTCTTT. The gene calls are TRBV10-3 and TRBJ1-1; D perhaps matches TRBD1 (5 bases). The CDR3 consists of 11 residues. With 3 bases removed from V and 8 bases from J, the gap between germline ends came to 7 bases. Germline V gene data show CDR1 as ENHRY and CDR2 as SYGVKD.

Here the CDR3 reads CSARDPGGPSYEQYF. CDR3 coding DNA: TGCAGTGCTAGAGACCCCGGGGGCCCGTCCTACGAGCAGTACTTC. V is TRBV20-1 and J is TRBJ2-7; the D gene could be TRBD1 or TRBD2 (6 bases each). The germline V gene has CDR1 DFQATT and CDR2 SNEGSKA (reference sequence). This CDR3 comprises 15 residues. The ends were cut back, 0 bases at V and 1 base at J, with 13 bases in the middle.

Remarks on this clonotype: A much bigger clone sits one base away, suggesting this may be a read error. The V and J genes are TRBV9 and TRBJ1-6; no reliable D call. With 3 bases removed from V and 12 bases from J, the gap between germline ends came to 10 bases. Germline CDR1 SGDLS, CDR2 YYNGEE. The CDR3 covers 12 residues. CDR3 sequence (DNA): TGTGCCAGCAGCGACCCCGATTTACCCCTCCACTTT. Translating gives CASSDPDLPLHF. Using reference TRBV9 and TRBJ1-6 for the parts outside the CDR3, the full variable domain is DSGVTQTPKHLITATGQRVTLRCSPRSGDLSVYWYQQSLDQGLQFLIQYYNGEERAKGNILERFSAQQFPDLHSELNLSSLELGDSALYFCASSDPDLPLHFGNGTRLTVT.

The chain carries TRBV10-3 and TRBJ1-4; tentatively, D is TRBD1 (5 bases). The CDR3 loop spans 15 amino acids. CDR1 is ENHRY, CDR2 SYGVKD, per germline. The ends were cut back, 3 bases at V and 6 bases at J, with 14 bases in the middle. The CDR3: CAISEYNTTDEKLFF. The CDR3 DNA sequence: TGTGCCATCAGTGAATACAACACGACAGATGAAAAACTGTTTTTT.

This clonotype was recorded many times. V usage is TRBV15 and J usage is TRBJ1-1; TRBD1 agrees at 7 bases. Trimming removed 2 bases from V and 1 base from J; junction bases left unmatched: 7. The CDR3 has 16 amino acids. From germline, CDR1 is LNHNV and CDR2 YYDKDF (reference sequence). CDR3 amino acids: CATSRLNYRGNTEAFF. CDR3 sequence (DNA): TGTGCCACCAGCAGACTAAATTACAGGGGGAACACTGAAGCTTTCTTT.

This clonotype was seen many times. The CDR3 is CASSLAGGEAFF. The CDR3 DNA reads as TGTGCCAGCAGCTTAGCCGGCGGCGAAGCTTTCTTT. The chain has TRBV7-6 and TRBJ1-1; D is unclear. The CDR3 is made up of 12 amino acids. From germline, CDR1 is SGHVS and CDR2 FNYEAQ. V was pared by 0 bases and J by 8 bases, with 7 bases between.

This clonotype was counted at least ten times. This sequence joins TRBV2 and TRBJ1-2, with D hard to call. The CDR3 length is 14 residues. Per germline, CDR1 SNHLY and CDR2 FYNNEI. V was shortened by 5 bases and J by 4 bases, with 14 bases between the two germline ends. The CDR3 sequence: CASSSAEGRYGYTF. The CDR3 coding sequence is TGTGCCAGCAGTTCCGCGGAGGGCCGCTATGGCTACACCTTC.